The subject of this entry is one T cell receptor beta chain. Its antigen is not identified. The sample belongs to a study of graft-versus-host responses after intestinal transplantation. About the study: Tacrolimus plus steroids were given to all recipients for around three years, preceded by anti-thymocyte globulin induction.

Data came from immunoSEQ multiplex PCR; TCRdb stores just in-frame clones and leaves some out. The table records more than 85,000 clones, approximately 94% of them present only once. Study results and caveats: An association linked early post-transplant HvG declines with peak circulating GvH clone levels. Present in recipient marrow, GvH clones included some that appeared first in ileum or blood. Graft-donor T cell macrochimerism coincided with high graft-versus-host to host-versus-graft clonal ratios in allografts.

The CDR3 runs 14 residues. The ends were cut back, 10 bases at V and 0 bases at J, with 15 bases in the middle. Germline lookup yields CDR1 LNHDA and CDR2 SQIVND (reference sequence). The input for sequencing was unstimulated CD8+ T cells sorted from spleen or lymph node cells, taken before intestinal transplant. This clonotype was sampled from a human donor who received an intestinal transplant. The chain links TRBV19 to TRBJ1-1; a possible D gene is TRBD1 (5 bases). The CDR3 here is CATSSGPMNTEAFF. Written as DNA, the CDR3 is TGTGCCACCTCGTCAGGGCCCATGAACACTGAAGCTTTCTTT.